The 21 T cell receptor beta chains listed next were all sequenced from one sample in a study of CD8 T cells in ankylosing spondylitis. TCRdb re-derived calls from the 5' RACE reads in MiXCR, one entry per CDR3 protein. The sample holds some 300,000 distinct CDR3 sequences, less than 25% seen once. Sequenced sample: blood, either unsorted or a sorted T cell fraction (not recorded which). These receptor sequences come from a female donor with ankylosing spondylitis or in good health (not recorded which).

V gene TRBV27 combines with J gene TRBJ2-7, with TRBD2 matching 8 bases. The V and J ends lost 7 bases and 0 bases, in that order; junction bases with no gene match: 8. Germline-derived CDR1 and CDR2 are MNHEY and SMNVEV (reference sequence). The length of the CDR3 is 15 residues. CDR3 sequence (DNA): TGTGCCAGCAACGGGAGGGGGTCAAGCTCCTACGAGCAGTACTTC. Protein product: CASNGRGSSSYEQYF.

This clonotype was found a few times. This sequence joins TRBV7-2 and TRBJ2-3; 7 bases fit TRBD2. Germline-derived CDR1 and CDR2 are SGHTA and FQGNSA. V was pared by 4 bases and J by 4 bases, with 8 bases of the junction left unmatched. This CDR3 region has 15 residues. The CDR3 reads CASSSTLLAADTQYF. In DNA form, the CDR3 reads TGTGCCAGCAGCTCCACCCTCCTAGCGGCAGATACGCAGTATTTT.

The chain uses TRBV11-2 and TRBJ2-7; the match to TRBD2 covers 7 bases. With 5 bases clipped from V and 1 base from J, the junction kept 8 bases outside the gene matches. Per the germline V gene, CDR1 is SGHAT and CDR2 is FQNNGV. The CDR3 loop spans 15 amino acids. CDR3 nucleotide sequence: TGTGCCAGCAGCCCTGTTCGCGGGAGATCCTACGAGCAGTACTTC. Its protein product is CASSPVRGRSYEQYF. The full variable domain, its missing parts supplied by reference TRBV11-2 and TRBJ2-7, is EAGVAQSPRYKIIEKRQSVAFWCNPISGHATLYWYQQILGQGPKLLIQFQNNGVVDDSQLPKDRFSAERLKGVDSTLKIQPAKLEDSAVYLCASSPVRGRSYEQYFGPGTRLTVT.

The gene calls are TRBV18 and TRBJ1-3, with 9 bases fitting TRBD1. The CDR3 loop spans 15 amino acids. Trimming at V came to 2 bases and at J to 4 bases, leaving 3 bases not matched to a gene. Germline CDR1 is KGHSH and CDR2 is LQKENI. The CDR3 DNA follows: TGTGCCAGCTCACCAAACAGGGGGCGAGGAAACACCATATATTTT. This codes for CASSPNRGRGNTIYF.

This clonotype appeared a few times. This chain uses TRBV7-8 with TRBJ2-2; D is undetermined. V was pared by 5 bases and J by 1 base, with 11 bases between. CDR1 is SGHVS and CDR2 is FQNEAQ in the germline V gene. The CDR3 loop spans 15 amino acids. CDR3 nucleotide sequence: TGTGCCAGCAGCGGCCCTTATGGGAACACCGGGGAGCTGTTTTTT. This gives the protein CASSGPYGNTGELFF.

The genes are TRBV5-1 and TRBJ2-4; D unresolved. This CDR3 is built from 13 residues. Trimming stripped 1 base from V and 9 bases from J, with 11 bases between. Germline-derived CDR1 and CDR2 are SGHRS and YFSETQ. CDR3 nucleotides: TGCGCCAGCAGCTTGATACCAACGGGCATTCAGTACTTC. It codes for CASSLIPTGIQYF.

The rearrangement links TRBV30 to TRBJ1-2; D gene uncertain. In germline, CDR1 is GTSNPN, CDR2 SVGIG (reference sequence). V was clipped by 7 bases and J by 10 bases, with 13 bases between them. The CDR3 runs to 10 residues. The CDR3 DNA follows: TGTGCCTTCGAGTCCGGGGACTACACCTTC. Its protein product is CAFESGDYTF.

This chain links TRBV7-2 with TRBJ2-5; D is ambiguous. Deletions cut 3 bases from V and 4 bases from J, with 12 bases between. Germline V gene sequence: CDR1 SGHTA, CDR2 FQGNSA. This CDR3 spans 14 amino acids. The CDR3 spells CASSLFSQRETQYF. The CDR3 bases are TGTGCCAGCAGCTTGTTTTCACAGCGAGAGACCCAGTACTTC.

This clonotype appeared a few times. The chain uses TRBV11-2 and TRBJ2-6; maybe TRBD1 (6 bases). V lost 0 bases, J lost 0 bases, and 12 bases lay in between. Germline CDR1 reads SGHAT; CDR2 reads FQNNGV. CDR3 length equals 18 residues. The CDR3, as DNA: TGTGCCAGCAGCTTAGACGTACAGGGTTTCTCTGGGGCCAACGTCCTGACTTTC. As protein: CASSLDVQGFSGANVLTF.

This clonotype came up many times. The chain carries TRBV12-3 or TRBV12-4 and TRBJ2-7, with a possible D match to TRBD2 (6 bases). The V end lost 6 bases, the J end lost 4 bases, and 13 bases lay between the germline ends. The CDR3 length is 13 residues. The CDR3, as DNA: TGTGCCAGCAGCCTCAATAGCGGTTACGAGCAGTACTTC. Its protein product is CASSLNSGYEQYF.

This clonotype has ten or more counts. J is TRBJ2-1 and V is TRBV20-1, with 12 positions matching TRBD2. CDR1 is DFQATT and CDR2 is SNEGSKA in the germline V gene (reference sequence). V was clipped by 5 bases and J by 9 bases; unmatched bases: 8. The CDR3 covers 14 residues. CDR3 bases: TGCAGTGCTTACCCTAGCGGGAGGGCCAGTGAGCAGTTCTTC. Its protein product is CSAYPSGRASEQFF.

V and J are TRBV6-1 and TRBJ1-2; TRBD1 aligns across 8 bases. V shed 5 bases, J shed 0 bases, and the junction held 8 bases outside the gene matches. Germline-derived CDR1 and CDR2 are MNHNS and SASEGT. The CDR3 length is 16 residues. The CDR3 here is CASSRQGKEANYGYTF. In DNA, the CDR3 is TGTGCCAGCAGTAGACAGGGGAAGGAGGCTAACTATGGCTACACCTTC.

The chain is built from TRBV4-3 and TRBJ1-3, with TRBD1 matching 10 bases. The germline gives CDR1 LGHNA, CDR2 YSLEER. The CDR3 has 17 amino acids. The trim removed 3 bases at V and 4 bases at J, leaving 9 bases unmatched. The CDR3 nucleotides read TGCGCCAGCAGCCAGGACAGACAGGGGGCGCGAGGAAACACCATATATTTT. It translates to CASSQDRQGARGNTIYF.

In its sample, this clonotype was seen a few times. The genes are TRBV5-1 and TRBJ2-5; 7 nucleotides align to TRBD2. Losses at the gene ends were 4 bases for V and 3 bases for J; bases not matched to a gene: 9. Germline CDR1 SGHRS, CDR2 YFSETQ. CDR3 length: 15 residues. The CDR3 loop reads CASSGQPGLKETQYF. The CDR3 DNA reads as TGCGCCAGCAGCGGCCAACCGGGACTAAAAGAGACCCAGTACTTC.

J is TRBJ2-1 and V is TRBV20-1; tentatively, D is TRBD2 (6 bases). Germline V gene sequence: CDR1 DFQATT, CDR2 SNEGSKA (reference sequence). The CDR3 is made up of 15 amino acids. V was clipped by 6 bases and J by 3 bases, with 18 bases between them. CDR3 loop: CSAPPRPSVYNEQFF. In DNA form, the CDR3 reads TGCAGTGCACCGCCCCGCCCTAGCGTCTACAATGAGCAGTTCTTC.

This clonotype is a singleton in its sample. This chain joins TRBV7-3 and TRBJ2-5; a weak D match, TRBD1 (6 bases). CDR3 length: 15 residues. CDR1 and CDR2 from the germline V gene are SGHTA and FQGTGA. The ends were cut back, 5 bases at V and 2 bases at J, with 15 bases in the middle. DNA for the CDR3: TGTGCCAGCAGCCTTTCCGGACAGAAGCAAGAGACCCAGTACTTC. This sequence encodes CASSLSGQKQETQYF.

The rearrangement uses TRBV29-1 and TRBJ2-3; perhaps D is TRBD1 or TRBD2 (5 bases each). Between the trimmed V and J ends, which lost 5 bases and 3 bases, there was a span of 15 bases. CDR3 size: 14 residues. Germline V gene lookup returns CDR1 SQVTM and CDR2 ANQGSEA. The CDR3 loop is CSVIMGRYTDTQYF. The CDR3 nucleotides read TGCAGCGTTATCATGGGACGCTATACAGATACGCAGTATTTT.

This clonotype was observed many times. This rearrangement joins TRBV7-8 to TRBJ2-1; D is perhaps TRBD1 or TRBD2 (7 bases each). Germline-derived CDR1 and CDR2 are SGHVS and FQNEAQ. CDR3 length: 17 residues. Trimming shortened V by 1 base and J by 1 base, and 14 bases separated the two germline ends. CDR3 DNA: TGTGCCAGCAGCTTAGGGGGAGGGACAGTTTCCTACAATGAGCAGTTCTTC. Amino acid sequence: CASSLGGGTVSYNEQFF.

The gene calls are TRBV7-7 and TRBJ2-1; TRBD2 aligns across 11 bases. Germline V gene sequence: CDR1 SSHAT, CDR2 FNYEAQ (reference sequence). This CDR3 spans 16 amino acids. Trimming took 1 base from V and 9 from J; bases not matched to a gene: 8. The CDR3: CASSLGILAGDVEQFF. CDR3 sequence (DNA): TGTGCCAGCAGCTTAGGGATACTAGCGGGAGATGTTGAGCAGTTCTTC.

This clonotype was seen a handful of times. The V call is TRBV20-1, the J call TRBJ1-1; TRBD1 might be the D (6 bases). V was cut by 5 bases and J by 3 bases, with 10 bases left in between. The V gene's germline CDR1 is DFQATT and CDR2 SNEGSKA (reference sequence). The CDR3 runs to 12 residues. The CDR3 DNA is TGCAGTGCTGGGGGGCCCGACACTGAAGCTTTCTTT. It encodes CSAGGPDTEAFF.

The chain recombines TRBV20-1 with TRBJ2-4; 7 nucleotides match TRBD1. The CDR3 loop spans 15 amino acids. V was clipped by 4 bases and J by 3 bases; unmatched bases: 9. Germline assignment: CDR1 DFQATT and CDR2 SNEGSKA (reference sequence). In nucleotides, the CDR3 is TGCAGTGCTACAACCCACGGGACAGTCAAAAACATTCAGTACTTC. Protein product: CSATTHGTVKNIQYF.